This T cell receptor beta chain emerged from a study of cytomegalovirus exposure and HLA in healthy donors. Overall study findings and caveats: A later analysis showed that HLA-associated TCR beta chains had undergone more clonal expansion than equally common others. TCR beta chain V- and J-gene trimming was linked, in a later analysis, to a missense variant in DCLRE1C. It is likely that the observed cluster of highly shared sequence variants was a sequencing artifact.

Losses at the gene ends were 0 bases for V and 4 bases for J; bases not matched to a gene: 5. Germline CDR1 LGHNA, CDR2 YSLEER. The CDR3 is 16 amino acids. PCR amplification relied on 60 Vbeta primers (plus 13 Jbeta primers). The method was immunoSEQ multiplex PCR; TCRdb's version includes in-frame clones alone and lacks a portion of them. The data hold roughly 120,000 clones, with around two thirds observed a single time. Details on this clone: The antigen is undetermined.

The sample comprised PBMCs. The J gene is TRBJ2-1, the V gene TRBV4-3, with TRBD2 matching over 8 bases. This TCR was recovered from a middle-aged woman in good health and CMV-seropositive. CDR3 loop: CASSQESLAAYNEQFF. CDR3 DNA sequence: TGCGCCAGCAGCCAAGAATCACTAGCGGCTTACAATGAGCAGTTCTTC.